These T cell receptor beta chains were read from a single sample in a study of metastatic and nonmetastatic thyroid tumors. TCRdb re-called the PCR reads with MiXCR. The table records about 64,000 clones, around 15% of them present only once. Input material: blood. The receptors come from a male donor with papillary thyroid cancer or a benign thyroid nodule (not recorded which). Some clones in this sample may be carry-over from other donors' samples. Each CDR3 is given with its conserved first and last residue. The D gene is left open where the match is weak. For some rows the clone size is stated as once, few or many, or as a class when expanded; others skip it.

j_gene | v_gene | d_gene | len | abundance | CDR3nt | CDR3aa
TRBJ2-3 | TRBV6-1 | - | 15 | many | TGTGCCAGCAGTGAATCCACAGGGAGCACAGATACGCAGTATTTT | CASSESTGSTDTQYF
TRBJ2-3 | TRBV24-1 | - | 14 | many | TGTGCCACCAGTGACCCTGCGGAGGAAGATACGCAGTATTTT | CATSDPAEEDTQYF
TRBJ2-7 | TRBV27 | - | 12 | many | TGTGCCAGCAGTCCTAACTCCTACGAGCAGTACTTC | CASSPNSYEQYF
TRBJ1-6 | TRBV5-6 | - | 15 | many | TGTGCCAGCAGCTTCTTGGGACGGGAAAATTCACCCCTCCACTTT | CASSFLGRENSPLHF
TRBJ2-1 | TRBV4-1 | - | 14 | many | TGCGCCAGCAGCCAAGGGCTCGGGATCAATGAGCAGTTCTTC | CASSQGLGINEQFF
TRBJ1-2 | TRBV6-1 | - | 15 | few | TGTGCCAGTAGTCAAACAGTGGGAGGGTCGGTTGGCTACACCTTC | CASSQTVGGSVGYTF
TRBJ2-2 | TRBV24-1 | - | 17 | - | TGTGCCACCAGTGATGCGGGCCTGATAAATAACACCGGTGAGCTGTTTTTT | CATSDAGLINNTGELFF
TRBJ1-2 | TRBV5-4 | - | 13 | many | TGTGCCAGCAGCCCGGACAGAAACTATGGCTACACCTTC | CASSPDRNYGYTF
TRBJ1-5 | TRBV12-3/TRBV12-4 | - | 16 | many | TGTGCCAGCAGTTTAGCAGGGGCTTATAGCAATCAGCCCCAGCATTTT | CASSLAGAYSNQPQHF
TRBJ1-4 | TRBV11-2 | - | 16 | many | TGTGCCAGCAGCTTAGATCGAGGGGGAACTAATGAAAAACTGTTTTTT | CASSLDRGGTNEKLFF
TRBJ1-4 | TRBV20-1 | - | 15 | many | TGCAGTGCTAGATTCAGGGCAGCTACTAATGAAAAACTGTTTTTT | CSARFRAATNEKLFF
TRBJ2-7 | TRBV6-1 | - | 13 | many | TGTGCCAGCAACCCCAGCGGAATCTACGAGCAGTACTTC | CASNPSGIYEQYF
TRBJ1-2 | TRBV7-3 | - | 15 | many | TGTGCCAGCAGCCCAGACCCCTCCGCTAACTATGGCTACACCTTC | CASSPDPSANYGYTF
TRBJ2-1 | TRBV6-1 | TRBD1 | 13 | many | TGTGCCGCGGACCAGGGGGAATCGAATGAGCAGTTCTTC | CAADQGESNEQFF
TRBJ2-5 | TRBV7-2 | TRBD1 | 14 | - | TGTGACAGCAGCTTATCCAGGGGACAGAGGGGGCAGTACTTC | CDSSLSRGQRGQYF
TRBJ2-1 | TRBV9 | - | 18 | - | TGTGCCAGCAGCGTAGAAGGTAGGACAAGCGTATCCTACAATGAGCAGTTCTTC | CASSVEGRTSVSYNEQFF
TRBJ1-2 | TRBV15 | TRBD1 | 14 | - | TGTGCCACCAGCACAGGGGGGAGGTACGATGGCTACACCTTC | CATSTGGRYDGYTF